This TCR beta chain was identified in a study of cytomegalovirus exposure and HLA in healthy donors. General study results and limits: Most subjects had HLA-A and HLA-B alleles reportedly predicted accurately by TCR beta sequences. It was likely that a cluster of highly shared sequence variants was a sequencing artifact.

Germline V lookup: CDR1 KGHSH, CDR2 LQKENI. V was pared by 8 bases and J by 7 bases, with 11 bases between. This CDR3 contains 12 residues. This clone came up a few times. Its target is unknown. Primers included in the PCR were 60 Vbeta and 13 Jbeta primers. Assay used: immunoSEQ multiplex PCR; TCRdb lists only in-frame clones, some missing. This table has 150,000 to 200,000 clones, roughly 13% appearing once. The sequence was collected from a man in his forties or fifties in good health and CMV-seropositive. The genes are TRBV18 and TRBJ2-2; possibly TRBD2 for D (6 bases). Sequencing was carried out using PBMCs. CDR3 bases: TGTGCCAGCCAGGAGGGGCTCGGGGAGCTGTTTTTT. This encodes CASQEGLGELFF.